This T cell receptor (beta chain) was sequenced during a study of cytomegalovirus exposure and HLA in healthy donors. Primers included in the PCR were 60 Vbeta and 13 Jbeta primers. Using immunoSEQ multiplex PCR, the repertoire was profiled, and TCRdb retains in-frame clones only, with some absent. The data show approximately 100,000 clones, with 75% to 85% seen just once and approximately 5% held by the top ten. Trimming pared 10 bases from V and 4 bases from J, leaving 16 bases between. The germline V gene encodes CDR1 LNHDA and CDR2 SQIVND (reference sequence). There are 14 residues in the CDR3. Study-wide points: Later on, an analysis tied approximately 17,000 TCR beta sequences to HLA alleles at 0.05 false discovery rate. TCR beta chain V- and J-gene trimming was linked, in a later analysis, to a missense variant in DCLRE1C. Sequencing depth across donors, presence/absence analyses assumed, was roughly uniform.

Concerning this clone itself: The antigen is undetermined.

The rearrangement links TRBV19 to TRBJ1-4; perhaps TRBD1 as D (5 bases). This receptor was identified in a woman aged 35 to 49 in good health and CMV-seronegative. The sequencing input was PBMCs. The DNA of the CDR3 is TGTGCCACCTCAGCCGGGGGGAGTAATGAAAAACTGTTTTTT. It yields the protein CATSAGGSNEKLFF.